These T cell receptor beta chains were read from a single sample in a study of shared T cell receptors in the human thymus. Measured with immunoSEQ multiplex PCR; TCRdb has only the in-frame clones, and not every one. The table includes roughly 700,000 clones, 88% detected once. This sample was shared with a second study, whose subject was human thymus T cells.

Material for sequencing was thymocytes. The source is a boy in the first two years of life with a congenital heart defect. The CDR3 runs from the conserved cysteine through the conserved F or W. Fields, in order: D gene, J gene, V gene, CDR3 protein, CDR3 DNA. D genes are given only for firm matches.

D gene: .
J gene: TRBJ2-5
V gene: TRBV5-4
CDR3 protein: CASSLGAAETQYF
CDR3 DNA: TGTGCCAGCAGCTTAGGGGCCGCCGAGACCCAGTACTTC

D gene: .
J gene: TRBJ1-4
V gene: TRBV6-6
CDR3 protein: CASSPDEEEKLFF
CDR3 DNA: TGTGCCAGCAGTCCCGACGAGGAGGAAAAACTGTTTTTT

D gene: .
J gene: TRBJ1-1
V gene: TRBV6-1
CDR3 protein: CASRNDTDTEAFF
CDR3 DNA: TGTGCCAGCAGGAACGACACGGACACTGAAGCTTTCTTT

D gene: .
J gene: TRBJ2-7
V gene: TRBV7-2
CDR3 protein: CASSLAFPYEQYF
CDR3 DNA: TGTGCCAGCAGCTTGGCCTTCCCGTACGAGCAGTACTTC

D gene: TRBD1
J gene: TRBJ2-1
V gene: TRBV5-4
CDR3 protein: CASSCAGGCSYNEQFF
CDR3 DNA: TGTGCCAGCAGCTGTGCAGGGGGCTGCTCCTACAATGAGCAGTTCTTC

D gene: .
J gene: TRBJ2-1
V gene: TRBV4-2
CDR3 protein: CASSQEVIAATCASSYNEQFF
CDR3 DNA: TGTGCCAGCAGCCAAGAGGTAATAGCGGCAACTTGTGCCAGCTCCTACAATGAGCAGTTCTTC

D gene: TRBD2
J gene: TRBJ2-3
V gene: TRBV7-2
CDR3 protein: CASSFSGTSGSADTQYF
CDR3 DNA: TGTGCCAGCAGCTTCTCCGGGACTAGCGGGAGCGCAGATACGCAGTATTTT

D gene: .
J gene: TRBJ1-2
V gene: TRBV4-3
CDR3 protein: CASSPRLVNYGYTF
CDR3 DNA: TGCGCCAGCAGCCCACGTTTAGTTAACTATGGCTACACCTTC

D gene: TRBD2
J gene: TRBJ2-1
V gene: TRBV15
CDR3 protein: CATSRVLAGSWEQFF
CDR3 DNA: TGTGCCACCAGCAGAGTCCTAGCGGGGTCTTGGGAGCAGTTCTTC

D gene: TRBD1
J gene: TRBJ1-2
V gene: TRBV19
CDR3 protein: CASRYRGRYGYTF
CDR3 DNA: TGTGCCAGTAGGTACAGGGGTCGTTATGGCTACACCTTC

D gene: .
J gene: TRBJ2-2
V gene: TRBV12-5
CDR3 protein: CASAPWTLTGELFF
CDR3 DNA: TGTGCTAGTGCCCCCTGGACACTTACCGGGGAGCTGTTTTTT

D gene: TRBD1
J gene: TRBJ2-1
V gene: TRBV4-3
CDR3 protein: CASSQDLTGTGEGEQFF
CDR3 DNA: TGCGCCAGCAGCCAAGATCTTACCGGGACAGGGGAGGGGGAGCAGTTCTTC

D gene: .
J gene: TRBJ2-1
V gene: TRBV7-9
CDR3 protein: CASSLGGRVCSYNEQFF
CDR3 DNA: TGTGCCAGCAGCTTAGGGGGCAGGGTCTGCTCCTACAATGAGCAGTTCTTC

D gene: TRBD2
J gene: TRBJ2-7
V gene: TRBV28
CDR3 protein: CASSPRVAGHSYEQYF
CDR3 DNA: TGTGCCAGCAGTCCCAGGGTAGCGGGCCACTCCTACGAGCAGTACTTC

D gene: .
J gene: TRBJ2-7
V gene: TRBV6-1
CDR3 protein: CASRDKDRRFYEQYF
CDR3 DNA: TGTGCCAGCAGGGACAAAGATAGACGCTTCTACGAGCAGTACTTC

D gene: TRBD2
J gene: TRBJ2-1
V gene: TRBV19
CDR3 protein: CASSMVLAGGNEQFF
CDR3 DNA: TGTGCCAGTAGTATGGTGCTAGCGGGAGGTAATGAGCAGTTCTTC

D gene: TRBD2
J gene: TRBJ2-3
V gene: TRBV7-3
CDR3 protein: CASSSQTGLAGRDTQYF
CDR3 DNA: TGTGCCAGCAGCTCGCAAACCGGGCTAGCGGGGAGGGATACGCAGTATTTT

D gene: TRBD1
J gene: TRBJ1-5
V gene: TRBV19
CDR3 protein: CASSIEDRGANQPQHF
CDR3 DNA: TGTGCCAGTAGTATAGAGGACAGGGGGGCCAATCAGCCCCAGCATTTT

D gene: .
J gene: TRBJ2-5
V gene: TRBV21-1
CDR3 protein: CASSNYTDRGQETQYF
CDR3 DNA: TGTGCCAGCAGCAATTATACGGACAGGGGCCAAGAGACCCAGTACTTC

D gene: TRBD1
J gene: TRBJ2-3
V gene: TRBV9
CDR3 protein: CASSLDRGHPTDTQYF
CDR3 DNA: TGTGCCAGCAGCCTCGATAGGGGGCACCCCACAGATACGCAGTATTTT

D gene: .
J gene: TRBJ1-5
V gene: TRBV13
CDR3 protein: CASSSPGQPQHF
CDR3 DNA: TGTGCCAGCAGCTCCCCCGGTCAGCCCCAGCATTTT

D gene: TRBD2
J gene: TRBJ2-7
V gene: TRBV5-1
CDR3 protein: CASSLGLGGPFCEQYF
CDR3 DNA: TGCGCCAGCAGCTTGGGATTGGGAGGGCCGTTCTGCGAGCAGTACTTC